The source of this T cell receptor beta chain is a study of blood T cell repertoires in COVID-19. Study background: The United States, Italy and Spain provided the acute and convalescent COVID-19 samples. T cells, B-cell-depleted T cells, or PBMCs provided the cDNA or gDNA that served as material.

The V gene lost 3 bases and the J gene lost 5 bases, with 10 bases spanning the gap. The length of the CDR3 is 13 residues. Germline assignment: CDR1 DFQATT and CDR2 SNEGSKA (reference sequence). Original handling: It was from reference gene primer amplification that nucleated cell counts were estimated. Sequenced by immunoSEQ multiplex PCR; TCRdb stores in-frame clones only, minus some. D and trimming come from the DNA, and the V and J calls and clone size come from that table. This table has approximately 200,000 clones, around 80% appearing once. The clonotype originates from a woman older than 75 with acute or convalescent COVID-19. Sequencing was performed on peripheral blood. The genes are TRBV20-1 and TRBJ2-2; unclear D gene. CDR3 residues: CSASGVATGELFF. In DNA, the CDR3 is TGCAGTGCTAGTGGGGTAGCAACCGGGGAGCTGTTTTTT.